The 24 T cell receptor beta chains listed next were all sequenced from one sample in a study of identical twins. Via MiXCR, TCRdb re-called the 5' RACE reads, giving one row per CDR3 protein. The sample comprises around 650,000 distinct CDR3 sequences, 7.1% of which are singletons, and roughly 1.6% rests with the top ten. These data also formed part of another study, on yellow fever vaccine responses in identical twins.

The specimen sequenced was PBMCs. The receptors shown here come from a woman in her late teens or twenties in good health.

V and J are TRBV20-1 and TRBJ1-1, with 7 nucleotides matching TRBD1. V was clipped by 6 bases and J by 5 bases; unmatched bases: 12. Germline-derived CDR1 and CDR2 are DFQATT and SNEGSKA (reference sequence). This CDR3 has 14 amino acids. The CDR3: CSAIQGGGSTEAFF. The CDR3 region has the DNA TGCAGTGCCATACAGGGAGGGGGCAGTACTGAAGCTTTCTTT.

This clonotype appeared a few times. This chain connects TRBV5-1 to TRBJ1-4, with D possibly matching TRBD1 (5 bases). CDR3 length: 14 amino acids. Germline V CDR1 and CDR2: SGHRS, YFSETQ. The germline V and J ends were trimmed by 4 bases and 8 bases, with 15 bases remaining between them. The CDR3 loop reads CASSQGRTDEKLFF. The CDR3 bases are TGCGCCAGCAGCCAGGGCCGGACCGACGAAAAACTGTTTTTT.

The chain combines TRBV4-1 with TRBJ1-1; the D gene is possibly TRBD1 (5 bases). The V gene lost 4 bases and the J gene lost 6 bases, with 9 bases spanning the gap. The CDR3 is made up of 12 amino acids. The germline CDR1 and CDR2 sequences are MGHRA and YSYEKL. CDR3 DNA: TGCGCCAGCAGCCTTGGACACTCTGAAGCTTTCTTT. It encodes CASSLGHSEAFF.

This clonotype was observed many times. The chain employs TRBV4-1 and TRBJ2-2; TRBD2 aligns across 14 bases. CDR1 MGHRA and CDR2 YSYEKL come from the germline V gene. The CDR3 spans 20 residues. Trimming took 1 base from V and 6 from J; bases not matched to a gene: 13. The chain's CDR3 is CASSQASLPGTSGRSGELFF. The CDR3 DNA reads TGCGCCAGCAGCCAAGCTTCACTTCCCGGGACTAGCGGGAGATCCGGGGAGCTGTTTTTT.

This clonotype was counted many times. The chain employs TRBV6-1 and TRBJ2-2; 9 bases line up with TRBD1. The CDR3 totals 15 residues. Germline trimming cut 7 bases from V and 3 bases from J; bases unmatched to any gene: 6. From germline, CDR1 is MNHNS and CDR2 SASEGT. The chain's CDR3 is CASIGDRGDTGELFF. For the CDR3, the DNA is TGTGCCAGCATAGGTGACAGGGGGGACACCGGGGAGCTGTTTTTT.

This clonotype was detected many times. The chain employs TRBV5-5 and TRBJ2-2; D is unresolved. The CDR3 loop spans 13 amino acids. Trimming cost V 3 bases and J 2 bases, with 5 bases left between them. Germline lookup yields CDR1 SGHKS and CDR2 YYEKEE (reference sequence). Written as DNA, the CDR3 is TGTGCCAGCAGCTGGATTAACACCGGGGAGCTGTTTTTT. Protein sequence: CASSWINTGELFF.

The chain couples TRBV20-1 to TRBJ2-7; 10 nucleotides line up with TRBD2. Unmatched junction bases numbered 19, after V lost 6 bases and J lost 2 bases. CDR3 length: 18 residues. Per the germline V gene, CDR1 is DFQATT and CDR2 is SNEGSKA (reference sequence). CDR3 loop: CSATPGTSENKLTYEQYF. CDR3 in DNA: TGCAGTGCAACCCCCGGGACTAGCGAGAATAAACTCACCTACGAGCAGTACTTC.

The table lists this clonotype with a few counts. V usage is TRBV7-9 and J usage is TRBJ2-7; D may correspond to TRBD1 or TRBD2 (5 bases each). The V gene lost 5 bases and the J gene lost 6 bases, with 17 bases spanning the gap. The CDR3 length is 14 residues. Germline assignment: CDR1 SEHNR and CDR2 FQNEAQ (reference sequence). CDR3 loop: CASSLRDQSAEQYF. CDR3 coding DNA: TGTGCCAGCAGCCTCCGGGACCAGAGTGCCGAGCAGTACTTC.

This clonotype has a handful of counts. The CDR3 region has the DNA TGTGCCAGCAGCTTAGGTACTAGTCTGCCAGAGACCCAGTACTTC. Translating gives CASSLGTSLPETQYF. The rearrangement links TRBV7-2 to TRBJ2-5; D might be TRBD2 (5 bases). V was trimmed by 1 base and J by 4 bases, leaving 13 bases between them. The V gene's germline CDR1 is SGHTA and CDR2 FQGNSA. This CDR3 contains 15 residues.

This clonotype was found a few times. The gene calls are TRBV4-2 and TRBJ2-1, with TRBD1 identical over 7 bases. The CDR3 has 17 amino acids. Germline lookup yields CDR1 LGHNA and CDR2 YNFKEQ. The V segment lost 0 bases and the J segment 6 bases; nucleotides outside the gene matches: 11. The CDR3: CASSQEGGRTLPNEQFF. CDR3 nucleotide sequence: TGTGCCAGCAGCCAAGAAGGGGGCAGGACACTACCCAATGAGCAGTTCTTC.

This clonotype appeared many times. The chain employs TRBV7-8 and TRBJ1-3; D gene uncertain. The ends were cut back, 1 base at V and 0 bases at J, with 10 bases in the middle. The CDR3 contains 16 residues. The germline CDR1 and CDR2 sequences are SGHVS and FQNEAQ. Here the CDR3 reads CASSLGQPFSGNTIYF. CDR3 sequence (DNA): TGTGCCAGCAGCTTAGGGCAGCCCTTCTCTGGAAACACCATATATTTT.

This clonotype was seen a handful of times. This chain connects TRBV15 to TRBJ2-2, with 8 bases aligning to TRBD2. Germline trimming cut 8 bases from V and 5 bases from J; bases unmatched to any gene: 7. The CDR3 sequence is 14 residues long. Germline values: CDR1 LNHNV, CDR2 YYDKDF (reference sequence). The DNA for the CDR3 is TGTGCCACCCAAGCGGGAGTTTTGACCGGGGAGCTGTTTTTT. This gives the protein CATQAGVLTGELFF. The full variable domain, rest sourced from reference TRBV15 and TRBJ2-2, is DAMVIQNPRYQVTQFGKPVTLSCSQTLNHNVMYWYQQKSSQAPKLLFHYYDKDFNNEADTPDNFQSRRPNTSFCFLDIRSPGLGDTAMYLCATQAGVLTGELFFGEGSRLTVL.

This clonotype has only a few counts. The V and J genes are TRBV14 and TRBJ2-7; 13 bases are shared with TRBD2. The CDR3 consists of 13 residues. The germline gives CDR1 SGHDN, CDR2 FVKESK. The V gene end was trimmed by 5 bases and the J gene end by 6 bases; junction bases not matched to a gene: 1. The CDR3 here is CASSWTSGGEQYF. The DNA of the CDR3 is TGTGCCAGCAGCTGGACTAGCGGGGGCGAGCAGTACTTC.

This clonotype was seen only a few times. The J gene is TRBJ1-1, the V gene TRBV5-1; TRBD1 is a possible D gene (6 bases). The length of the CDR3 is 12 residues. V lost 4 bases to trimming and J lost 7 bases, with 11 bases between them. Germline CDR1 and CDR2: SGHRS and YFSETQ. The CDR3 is CASSAQGLEAFF. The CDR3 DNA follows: TGCGCCAGCAGCGCCCAGGGGCTTGAAGCTTTCTTT.

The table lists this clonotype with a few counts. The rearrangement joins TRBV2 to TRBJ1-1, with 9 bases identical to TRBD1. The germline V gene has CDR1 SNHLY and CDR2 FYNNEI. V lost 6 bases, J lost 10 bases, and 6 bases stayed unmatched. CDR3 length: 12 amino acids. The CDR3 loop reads CASRIPGQGAFF. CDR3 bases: TGTGCCAGCAGAATACCGGGACAGGGAGCTTTCTTT.

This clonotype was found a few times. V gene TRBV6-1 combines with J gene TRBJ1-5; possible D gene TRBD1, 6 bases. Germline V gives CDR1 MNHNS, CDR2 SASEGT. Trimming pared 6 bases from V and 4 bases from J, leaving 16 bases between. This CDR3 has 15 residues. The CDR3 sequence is CASRRGTTGNQPQHF. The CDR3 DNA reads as TGTGCCAGCAGACGCGGGACAACGGGAAATCAGCCCCAGCATTTT.

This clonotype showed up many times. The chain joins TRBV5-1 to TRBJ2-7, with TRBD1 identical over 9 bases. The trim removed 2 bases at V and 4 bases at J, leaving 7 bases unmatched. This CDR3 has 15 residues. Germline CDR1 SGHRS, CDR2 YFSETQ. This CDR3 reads CASSFSGTGQYEQYF. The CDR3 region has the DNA TGCGCCAGCAGCTTTTCCGGGACAGGGCAGTACGAGCAGTACTTC.

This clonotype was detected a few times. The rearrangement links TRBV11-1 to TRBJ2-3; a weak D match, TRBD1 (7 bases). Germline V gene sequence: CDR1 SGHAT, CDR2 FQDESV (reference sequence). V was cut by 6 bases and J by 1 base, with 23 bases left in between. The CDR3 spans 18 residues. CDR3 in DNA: TGTGCCAGCAGTTTCAACCCAGAGGAGGGGGCGGGCACAGATACGCAGTATTTT. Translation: CASSFNPEEGAGTDTQYF.

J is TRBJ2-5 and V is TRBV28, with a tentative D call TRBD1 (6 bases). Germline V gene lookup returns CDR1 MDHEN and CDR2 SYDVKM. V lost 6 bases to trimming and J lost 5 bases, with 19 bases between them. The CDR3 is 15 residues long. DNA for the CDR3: TGTGCCAGCAGCACCGGGACACTCCTTGGGGAGACCCAGTACTTC. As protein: CASSTGTLLGETQYF.

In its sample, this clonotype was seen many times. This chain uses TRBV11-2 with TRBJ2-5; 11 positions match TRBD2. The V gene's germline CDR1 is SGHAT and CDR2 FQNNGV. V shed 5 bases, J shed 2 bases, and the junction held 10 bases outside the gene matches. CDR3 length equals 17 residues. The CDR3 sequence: CASSTGPGLAEQETQYF. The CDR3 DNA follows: TGTGCCAGCAGCACCGGTCCGGGACTAGCGGAACAAGAGACCCAGTACTTC.

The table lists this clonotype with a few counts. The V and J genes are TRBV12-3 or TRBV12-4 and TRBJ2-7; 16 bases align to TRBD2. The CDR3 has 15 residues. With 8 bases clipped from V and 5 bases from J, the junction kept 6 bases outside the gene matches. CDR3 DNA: TGTGCCAGCTTAGGGACTAGCGGGAGGGGTCACGAGCAGTACTTC. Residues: CASLGTSGRGHEQYF.

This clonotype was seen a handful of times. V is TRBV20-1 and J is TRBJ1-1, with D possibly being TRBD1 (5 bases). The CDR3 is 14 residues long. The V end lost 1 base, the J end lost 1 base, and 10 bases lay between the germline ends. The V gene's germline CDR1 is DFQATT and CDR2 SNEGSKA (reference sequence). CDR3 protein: CSARGGTANTEAFF. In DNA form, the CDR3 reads TGCAGTGCTAGAGGGGGGACGGCGAACACTGAAGCTTTCTTT.

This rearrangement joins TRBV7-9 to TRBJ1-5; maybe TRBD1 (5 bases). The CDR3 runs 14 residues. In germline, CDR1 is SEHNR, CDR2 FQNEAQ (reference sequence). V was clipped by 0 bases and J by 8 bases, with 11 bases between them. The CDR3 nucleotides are TGTGCCAGCAGCTTAGCTTTAATGGGGGAGCCCCAGCATTTT. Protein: CASSLALMGEPQHF.

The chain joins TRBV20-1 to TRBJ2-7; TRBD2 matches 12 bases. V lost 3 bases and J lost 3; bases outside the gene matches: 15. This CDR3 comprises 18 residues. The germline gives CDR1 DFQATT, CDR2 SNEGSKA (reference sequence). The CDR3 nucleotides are TGCAGTGCTAGCCCGGGACTCGGCCTAGCGGGAGGGAGCTACGAGCAGTACTTC. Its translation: CSASPGLGLAGGSYEQYF.